The clone carrying this T cell receptor beta chain came up once. What it binds is unknown. V lost 8 bases and J 2 bases, leaving 10 bases between the germline ends. The CDR3 runs 13 residues. Germline-derived CDR1 and CDR2 are MDHEN and SYDVKM. These data belong to a study of shared clonotypes between healthy human individuals. Notes on the study in general: Generation probabilities were higher for clonotypes shared across all four sorted-subset donors than for unshared ones.

The naive CD8 population came from CD45RO-negative cells selected for CCR7, without terminally differentiated effector memory CD45RA+ cells. Only in-frame clones appear in the TCRdb table, and some are missing; sequencing was by immunoSEQ multiplex PCR. The sample contains some 800,000 clones, about 91% of which appear only once. The TCR sequence derives from a man aged 25 to 40 in good health. The rearrangement joins TRBV28 to TRBJ2-1; D perhaps matches TRBD2 (5 bases). Material for sequencing was naive CD8+ T cells sorted from blood. The CDR3 is CASCGETYNEQFF. The CDR3, as DNA: TGTGCCAGCTGTGGGGAGACCTACAATGAGCAGTTCTTC.